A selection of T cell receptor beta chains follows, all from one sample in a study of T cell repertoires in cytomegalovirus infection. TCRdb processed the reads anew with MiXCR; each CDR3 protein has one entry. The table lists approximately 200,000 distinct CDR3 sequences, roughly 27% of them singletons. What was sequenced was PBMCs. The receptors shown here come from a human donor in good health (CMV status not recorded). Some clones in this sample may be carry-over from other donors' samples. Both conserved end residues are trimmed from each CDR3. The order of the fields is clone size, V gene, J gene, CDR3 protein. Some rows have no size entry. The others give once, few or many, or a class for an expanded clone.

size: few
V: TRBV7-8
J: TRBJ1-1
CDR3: ASSLSSVYDRSTEAF

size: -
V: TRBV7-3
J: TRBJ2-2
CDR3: ASRTGTGGTGELF

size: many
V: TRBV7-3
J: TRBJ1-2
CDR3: ASSLNPGGDGYT

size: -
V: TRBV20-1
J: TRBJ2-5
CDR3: SAKQGTETQY

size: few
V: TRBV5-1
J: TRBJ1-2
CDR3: ASSSDREGYYGYT

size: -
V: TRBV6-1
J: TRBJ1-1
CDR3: ASRTLDRQGTEAF

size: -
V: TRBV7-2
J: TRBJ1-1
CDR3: ASSLARGMTEAF

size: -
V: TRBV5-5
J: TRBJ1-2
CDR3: ASNLDQGEIFYGYT

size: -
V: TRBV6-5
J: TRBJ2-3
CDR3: ASRPGLITDTQY

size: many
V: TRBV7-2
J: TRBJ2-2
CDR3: ASSLTSGGSPNTGELF

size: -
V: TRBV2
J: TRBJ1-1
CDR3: ATQGGETEAF

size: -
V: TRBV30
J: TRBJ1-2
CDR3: AWTQGDPRANYGYT

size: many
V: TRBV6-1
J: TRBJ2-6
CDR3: ASSKIQQAGANVLT

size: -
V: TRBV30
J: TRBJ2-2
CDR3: ASGTGSNTGELF

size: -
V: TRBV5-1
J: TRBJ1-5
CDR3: ASSSEGNRGPQH

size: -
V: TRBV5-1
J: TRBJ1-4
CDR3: ASSFGNTNEKLF

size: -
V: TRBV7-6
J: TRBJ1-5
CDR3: ASSFRAGDQPQH

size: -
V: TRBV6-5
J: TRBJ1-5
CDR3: ASSGTGVSNQPQH

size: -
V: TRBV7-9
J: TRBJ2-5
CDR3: ASRDTGTVQETQY

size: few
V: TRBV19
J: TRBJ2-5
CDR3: ASSQGLAGEQETQY

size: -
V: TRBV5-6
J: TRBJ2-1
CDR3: ASSNRDSYNEQF

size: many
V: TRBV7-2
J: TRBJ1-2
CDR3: ASSSNSGGENGYT

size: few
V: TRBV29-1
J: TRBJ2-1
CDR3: SVEDSDRVSYNEQF

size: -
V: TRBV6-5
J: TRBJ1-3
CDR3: ASSSTGQGAFSGNTIY

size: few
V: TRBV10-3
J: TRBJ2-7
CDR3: ATRSKTDEQY

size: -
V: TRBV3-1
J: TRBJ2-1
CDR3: ASSQEGLAEQF

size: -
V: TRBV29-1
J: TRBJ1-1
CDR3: SALTVGDTEAF

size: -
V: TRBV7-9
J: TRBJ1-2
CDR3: ASSLEKPGPPYAYGYT

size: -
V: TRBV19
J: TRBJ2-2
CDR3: ASSIRGTTGELF

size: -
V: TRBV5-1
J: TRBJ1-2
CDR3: ASSPDLAEGYT

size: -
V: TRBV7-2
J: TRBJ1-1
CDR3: ASSFDDGENTEAF

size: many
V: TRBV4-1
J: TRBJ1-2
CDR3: ASSLASDRVSYGYT

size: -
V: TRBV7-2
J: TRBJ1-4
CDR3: ASSPEVTNEKLF

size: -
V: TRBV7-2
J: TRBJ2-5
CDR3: ADQGGAGGTQY

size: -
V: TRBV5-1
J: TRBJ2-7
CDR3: ASSPRVSSYEQY

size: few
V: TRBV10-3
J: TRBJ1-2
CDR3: AISGDPREGYT

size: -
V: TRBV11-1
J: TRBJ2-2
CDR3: ASRRREYTGELF

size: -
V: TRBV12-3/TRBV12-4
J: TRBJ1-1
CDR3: ASSLSDRLRAEAF

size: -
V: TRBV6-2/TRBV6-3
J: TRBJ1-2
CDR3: ASTKMGRTLPSYGYT

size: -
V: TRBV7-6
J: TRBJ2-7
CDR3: AGSRGHATYEQY